The rows below give T cell receptor beta chains drawn from one sample of a study of OX40 agonist ivuxolimab in advanced cancers. Libraries were prepared by immunoSEQ multiplex PCR; TCRdb keeps only in-frame clonotypes and omits some of them. This sample has under 85,000 clones, with about nine tenths found just once. The source was CD4+ or CD8+ T cells sorted from blood, collected in a trial of the OX40 agonist ivuxolimab. The receptors shown here come from an adult with an advanced solid tumor such as melanoma, head and neck, liver or kidney cancer. The CDR3 runs from the conserved cysteine through the conserved F or W. The order of the fields is clone size, D gene, V gene, J gene, CDR3 DNA, CDR3 protein. The D gene is left open where the match is weak. Clone size is given for some rows only: seen once, a few or many times, or a class if the clone is expanded.

abundance: -
d_gene: TRBD1
v_gene: TRBV7-3
j_gene: TRBJ2-2
CDR3nt: TGTGCCAGCAGCCCCGGGACAGGGGGCACGGCCGGGGAGCTGTTTTTT
CDR3aa: CASSPGTGGTAGELFF

abundance: -
d_gene: TRBD2
v_gene: TRBV9
j_gene: TRBJ2-7
CDR3nt: TGTGCCAGCAGCGTAGGTTTTAGCGGGACTTACCGCTACGAGCAGTACTTC
CDR3aa: CASSVGFSGTYRYEQYF

abundance: -
d_gene: TRBD2
v_gene: TRBV10-1
j_gene: TRBJ2-1
CDR3nt: TGCGCCAGCAGTCCGGGACTAGCGGGGGTCAATGAGCAGTTCTTC
CDR3aa: CASSPGLAGVNEQFF

abundance: -
d_gene: -
v_gene: TRBV19
j_gene: TRBJ1-4
CDR3nt: TGTGCCAGTAGTCCCCGGGGGAGGGGAGGACTGTTTTTT
CDR3aa: CASSPRGRGGLFF

abundance: -
d_gene: -
v_gene: TRBV6-6
j_gene: TRBJ1-2
CDR3nt: TGTGCCACCCGGGCAGGAGACTATGGCTACACCTTC
CDR3aa: CATRAGDYGYTF

abundance: -
d_gene: TRBD2
v_gene: TRBV5-1
j_gene: TRBJ2-3
CDR3nt: TGCGCCAGCAGCTTTTACCAGCGGGACACAGATACGCAGTATTTT
CDR3aa: CASSFYQRDTDTQYF

abundance: once
d_gene: TRBD2
v_gene: TRBV5-1
j_gene: TRBJ2-7
CDR3nt: TGCGCCAGCGCAAGCGGGGGCGCAACCTACGAGCAGTACTTC
CDR3aa: CASASGGATYEQYF

abundance: -
d_gene: TRBD1
v_gene: TRBV5-1
j_gene: TRBJ1-1
CDR3nt: TGCGCCAGCAGCCCAGGACAGGGGGGCACTGAAGCTTTCTTT
CDR3aa: CASSPGQGGTEAFF

abundance: -
d_gene: TRBD1
v_gene: TRBV5-6
j_gene: TRBJ2-7
CDR3nt: TGTGCCAGCAGCTTGGCGTCAGGGGGTCTTGTGAGGGAGCAGTACTTC
CDR3aa: CASSLASGGLVREQYF

abundance: -
d_gene: -
v_gene: TRBV29-1
j_gene: TRBJ2-1
CDR3nt: TGCAGCACAAGGGCAGCGGAGATTGCCTACAATGAGCAGTTCTTC
CDR3aa: CSTRAAEIAYNEQFF

abundance: -
d_gene: -
v_gene: TRBV5-1
j_gene: TRBJ2-1
CDR3nt: TGCGCCAGCAGCTCCAGGGTGGCATCCTACAATGAGCAGTTCTTC
CDR3aa: CASSSRVASYNEQFF

abundance: -
d_gene: -
v_gene: TRBV9
j_gene: TRBJ2-7
CDR3nt: TGTGCCAGCAGCGTAGGTGGGGAAGTGTCTTCCAACGAGCAGTACTTC
CDR3aa: CASSVGGEVSSNEQYF

abundance: -
d_gene: TRBD1
v_gene: TRBV5-6
j_gene: TRBJ2-7
CDR3nt: TGTGCCAGCAGCCTGGGGGGTAGTGACAGGGGAAGGAGATACGAGCAGTACTTC
CDR3aa: CASSLGGSDRGRRYEQYF

abundance: -
d_gene: TRBD1
v_gene: TRBV5-6
j_gene: TRBJ2-5
CDR3nt: TGTGCCAGCAGCTTCACAGGGGAAGAGACCCAGTACTTC
CDR3aa: CASSFTGEETQYF

abundance: -
d_gene: TRBD2
v_gene: TRBV4-1
j_gene: TRBJ2-1
CDR3nt: TGCGCCAGCAGCCGCCAAACTAGCGGGAGCTACAATGAGCAGTTCTTC
CDR3aa: CASSRQTSGSYNEQFF

abundance: -
d_gene: -
v_gene: TRBV28
j_gene: TRBJ1-5
CDR3nt: TGTGCCAGCAGGGGTCGGGAAATTTATAGCAATCAGCCCCAGCATTTT
CDR3aa: CASRGREIYSNQPQHF

abundance: -
d_gene: -
v_gene: TRBV7-9
j_gene: TRBJ1-1
CDR3nt: TGTGCCAGCAGCCGATCGTTAGGGTTGAACACTGAAGCTTTCTTT
CDR3aa: CASSRSLGLNTEAFF

abundance: -
d_gene: TRBD1
v_gene: TRBV7-8
j_gene: TRBJ2-3
CDR3nt: TGTGCCAGCAGCTCCAGCCGGACAGGGAGAGGTGGCACAGATACGCAGTATTTT
CDR3aa: CASSSSRTGRGGTDTQYF

abundance: -
d_gene: -
v_gene: TRBV15
j_gene: TRBJ2-7
CDR3nt: TGTGCCACCAGCCAGGGCGCCTCCTACGAGCAGTACTTC
CDR3aa: CATSQGASYEQYF

abundance: once
d_gene: -
v_gene: TRBV7-2
j_gene: TRBJ2-1
CDR3nt: TGTGCCAGCAGCTTAGGCGCGTCCGGGAGCACCTACAATGAGCAGTTCTTC
CDR3aa: CASSLGASGSTYNEQFF

abundance: -
d_gene: -
v_gene: TRBV15
j_gene: TRBJ1-5
CDR3nt: TGTGCCACCAGCAGAGTGGGCAGGGCCCAAGGTCAGCCCCAGCATTTT
CDR3aa: CATSRVGRAQGQPQHF

abundance: -
d_gene: -
v_gene: TRBV6-1
j_gene: TRBJ2-1
CDR3nt: TGTGCCAGCAGGACTCCTCTAAATATTCACGGGGTGCAGTTCTTC
CDR3aa: CASRTPLNIHGVQFF

abundance: once
d_gene: TRBD1
v_gene: TRBV27
j_gene: TRBJ1-4
CDR3nt: TGTGCCAGCCGTTACGGGACAGGGGGCCAAAGTGAAAAACTGTTTTTT
CDR3aa: CASRYGTGGQSEKLFF

abundance: -
d_gene: -
v_gene: TRBV5-1
j_gene: TRBJ2-2
CDR3nt: TGCGCCAGCAGCTCGAACACCGGGGAGCTGTTTTTT
CDR3aa: CASSSNTGELFF

abundance: -
d_gene: TRBD2
v_gene: TRBV10-3
j_gene: TRBJ2-3
CDR3nt: TGTGCCATCAGACGGACTAGCGGGAGATTGTCAGATACGCAGTATTTT
CDR3aa: CAIRRTSGRLSDTQYF

abundance: -
d_gene: -
v_gene: TRBV5-5
j_gene: TRBJ1-4
CDR3nt: TGTGCCAGCAGCTTTTCCGGGAGCAACGAAAAACTGTTTTTT
CDR3aa: CASSFSGSNEKLFF

abundance: -
d_gene: TRBD2
v_gene: TRBV28
j_gene: TRBJ2-1
CDR3nt: TGTGCCAGCAGTCGCCGACTAGCGGGAGGAGATGAGCAGTTCTTC
CDR3aa: CASSRRLAGGDEQFF

abundance: -
d_gene: -
v_gene: TRBV5-4
j_gene: TRBJ2-5
CDR3nt: TGTGCCAGCAGCTTTCGCGGGGAAGAGACCCAGTACTTC
CDR3aa: CASSFRGEETQYF

abundance: once
d_gene: -
v_gene: TRBV7-3
j_gene: TRBJ2-5
CDR3nt: TGTGCCAGCAGCTTCGTACCGGGACTGATAGAGACCCAGTACTTC
CDR3aa: CASSFVPGLIETQYF

abundance: once
d_gene: TRBD2
v_gene: TRBV28
j_gene: TRBJ2-2
CDR3nt: TGTGCCAGCAGTTTTTTCGGGCTAGCGGGAGCGGGGAACACCGGGGAGCTGTTTTTT
CDR3aa: CASSFFGLAGAGNTGELFF

abundance: -
d_gene: -
v_gene: TRBV2
j_gene: TRBJ1-3
CDR3nt: TGTGCCAGCGAACTCGGGGGTTCTGGAAACACCATATATTTT
CDR3aa: CASELGGSGNTIYF

abundance: -
d_gene: -
v_gene: TRBV4-1
j_gene: TRBJ1-2
CDR3nt: TGCGCCAGCAGCGTCTTACAGGGACTCTCAGGCTATGGCTACACCTTC
CDR3aa: CASSVLQGLSGYGYTF

abundance: -
d_gene: -
v_gene: TRBV6-1
j_gene: TRBJ2-7
CDR3nt: TGTGCCAGCAGCCTAGCGACCCCGAATTACGAGCAGTACTTC
CDR3aa: CASSLATPNYEQYF

abundance: -
d_gene: TRBD1
v_gene: TRBV6-5
j_gene: TRBJ1-6
CDR3nt: TGTGCCAGCAGTTATTCGGACAGGGGGAGATCACCCCTCCACTTT
CDR3aa: CASSYSDRGRSPLHF

abundance: once
d_gene: -
v_gene: TRBV28
j_gene: TRBJ2-1
CDR3nt: TGTGCCAGCAGTTCGCCATCGGGGTACAATGAGCAGTTCTTC
CDR3aa: CASSSPSGYNEQFF

abundance: -
d_gene: TRBD1
v_gene: TRBV11-3
j_gene: TRBJ2-5
CDR3nt: TGTGCCAGCAGCTTGGGGGACAGGACCCTCCAAGAGACCCAGTACTTC
CDR3aa: CASSLGDRTLQETQYF

abundance: -
d_gene: -
v_gene: TRBV28
j_gene: TRBJ1-2
CDR3nt: TGTGCCAGCAGTTTCATAAACAGAGATTTGAGCTATGGCTACACCTTC
CDR3aa: CASSFINRDLSYGYTF

abundance: -
d_gene: -
v_gene: TRBV7-9
j_gene: TRBJ2-7
CDR3nt: TGTGCCAGCAGCCCAATCCGTGACAGCGGAGGCGAGCAGTACTTC
CDR3aa: CASSPIRDSGGEQYF

abundance: -
d_gene: -
v_gene: TRBV9
j_gene: TRBJ2-2
CDR3nt: TGTGCCAGCAGCGTGTTGCCAGGGAGTTTTAACACCGGGGAGCTGTTTTTT
CDR3aa: CASSVLPGSFNTGELFF

abundance: -
d_gene: -
v_gene: TRBV7-8
j_gene: TRBJ2-5
CDR3nt: TGTGCCAGCAGAGGCCCGGGGGAGACCCAGTACTTC
CDR3aa: CASRGPGETQYF

abundance: once
d_gene: -
v_gene: TRBV10-1
j_gene: TRBJ2-1
CDR3nt: TGCGCCAGCAGCAGGAGTCGGCTTAACAATGAGCAGTTCTTC
CDR3aa: CASSRSRLNNEQFF

abundance: -
d_gene: -
v_gene: TRBV15
j_gene: TRBJ1-1
CDR3nt: TGTGCCACCAGCAGCCCCATACAGGGCGACTTCACTGAAGCTTTCTTT
CDR3aa: CATSSPIQGDFTEAFF

abundance: -
d_gene: TRBD2
v_gene: TRBV5-1
j_gene: TRBJ2-1
CDR3nt: TGCGCCAGCAGCGGCGACCCCGGGACTAGCAAAGTCAATGAGCAGTTCTTC
CDR3aa: CASSGDPGTSKVNEQFF

abundance: -
d_gene: -
v_gene: TRBV7-9
j_gene: TRBJ1-4
CDR3nt: TGTGCCAGCAGCTTAGGACGCCTTGCAACTAATGAAAAACTGTTTTTT
CDR3aa: CASSLGRLATNEKLFF

abundance: -
d_gene: -
v_gene: TRBV9
j_gene: TRBJ2-1
CDR3nt: TGTGCCAGCAGCACAGGGAGAATCTCCTACAATGAGCAGTTCTTC
CDR3aa: CASSTGRISYNEQFF

abundance: -
d_gene: -
v_gene: TRBV27
j_gene: TRBJ1-4
CDR3nt: TGTGCCAGCCGTCCGGCAGGGGCCGCGGAAAAACTGTTTTTT
CDR3aa: CASRPAGAAEKLFF

abundance: -
d_gene: -
v_gene: TRBV25-1
j_gene: TRBJ2-7
CDR3nt: TGTGCCAGCAGCGCGGGACAGTCCGGGGCCTACGAGCAGTACTTC
CDR3aa: CASSAGQSGAYEQYF

abundance: -
d_gene: -
v_gene: TRBV5-6
j_gene: TRBJ2-5
CDR3nt: TGTGCCAGCAGCCGACGGACTCCCGGGAAAGAGACCCAGTACTTC
CDR3aa: CASSRRTPGKETQYF

abundance: -
d_gene: -
v_gene: TRBV5-1
j_gene: TRBJ2-5
CDR3nt: TGCGCCAGCAGCATCCAAGAGACCCAGTACTTC
CDR3aa: CASSIQETQYF

abundance: -
d_gene: TRBD1
v_gene: TRBV6-5
j_gene: TRBJ2-3
CDR3nt: TGTGCCAGCAGTTTACAGGGGGCACTCACAGATACGCAGTATTTT
CDR3aa: CASSLQGALTDTQYF

abundance: -
d_gene: -
v_gene: TRBV6-1
j_gene: TRBJ1-5
CDR3nt: TGTGCCAGCAGTGAAGCTATCGGGGTTTATAGCAATCAGCCCCAGCATTTT
CDR3aa: CASSEAIGVYSNQPQHF

abundance: -
d_gene: TRBD1
v_gene: TRBV7-2
j_gene: TRBJ1-2
CDR3nt: TGTGCCAGCAGCCCAAGCGGGACAGCCCAGAGTGGCTACACCTTC
CDR3aa: CASSPSGTAQSGYTF

abundance: -
d_gene: TRBD2
v_gene: TRBV4-2
j_gene: TRBJ2-5
CDR3nt: TGTGCCAGCAGCACGGCAGTCGGTGGGGAGGGAAAAGAGACCCAGTACTTC
CDR3aa: CASSTAVGGEGKETQYF

abundance: -
d_gene: TRBD2
v_gene: TRBV29-1
j_gene: TRBJ2-1
CDR3nt: TGCAGCGTGGAGGGACTAGCAGGGAATGAGCAGTTCTTC
CDR3aa: CSVEGLAGNEQFF